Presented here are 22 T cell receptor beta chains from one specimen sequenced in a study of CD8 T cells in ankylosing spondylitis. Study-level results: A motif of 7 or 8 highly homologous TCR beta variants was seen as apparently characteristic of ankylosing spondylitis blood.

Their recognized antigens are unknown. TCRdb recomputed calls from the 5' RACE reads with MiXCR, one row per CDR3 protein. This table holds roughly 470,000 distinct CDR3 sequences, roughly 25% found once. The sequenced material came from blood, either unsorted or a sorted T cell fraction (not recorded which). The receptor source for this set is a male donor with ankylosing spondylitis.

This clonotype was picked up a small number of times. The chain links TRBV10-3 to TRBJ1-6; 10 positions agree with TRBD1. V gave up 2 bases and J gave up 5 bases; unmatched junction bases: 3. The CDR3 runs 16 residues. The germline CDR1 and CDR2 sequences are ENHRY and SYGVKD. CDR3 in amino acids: CAISEPGTGDNSPLHF. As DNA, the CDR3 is TGTGCCATCAGTGAGCCGGGGACAGGGGATAATTCACCCCTCCACTTT.

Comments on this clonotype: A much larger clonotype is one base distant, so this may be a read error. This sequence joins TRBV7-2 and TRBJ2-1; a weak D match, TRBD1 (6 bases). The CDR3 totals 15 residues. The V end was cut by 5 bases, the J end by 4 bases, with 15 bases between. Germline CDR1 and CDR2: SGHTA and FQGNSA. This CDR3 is CASSATGTPYNEQFF. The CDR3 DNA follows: TGTGCCAGCAGCGCAACCGGGACACCTTACAATGAGCAGTTCTTC.

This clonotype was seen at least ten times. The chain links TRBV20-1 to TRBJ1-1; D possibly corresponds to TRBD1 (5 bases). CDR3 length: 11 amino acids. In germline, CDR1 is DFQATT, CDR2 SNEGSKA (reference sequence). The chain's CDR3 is CSTRGYTEAFF. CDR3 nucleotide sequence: TGCAGCACTCGGGGGTACACTGAAGCTTTCTTT.

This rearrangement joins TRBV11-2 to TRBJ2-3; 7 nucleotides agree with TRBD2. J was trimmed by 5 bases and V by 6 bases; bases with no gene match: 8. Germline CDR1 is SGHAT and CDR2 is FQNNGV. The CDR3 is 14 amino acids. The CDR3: CASSPSAGVDTQYF. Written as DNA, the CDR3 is TGTGCCAGCAGTCCGTCGGCGGGAGTAGATACGCAGTATTTT.

CDR3 amino acids: CASSSRTGIDYEQYF. In DNA form, the CDR3 reads TGCGCCAGCAGCTCCCGGACAGGGATTGACTACGAGCAGTACTTC. The chain joins TRBV5-1 to TRBJ2-7, with 8 bases fitting TRBD1. V gave up 3 bases and J gave up 3 bases; unmatched junction bases: 8. Germline V gene sequence: CDR1 SGHRS, CDR2 YFSETQ. The CDR3 is made up of 15 amino acids.

For the CDR3, the DNA is TGCGCCAGCAGCCCCTTAGCAAGGGACCAAGAGACCCAGTACTTC. As protein: CASSPLARDQETQYF. The rearrangement links TRBV5-1 to TRBJ2-5; no definite D call. V lost 4 bases to trimming and J lost 0 bases, with 13 bases between them. The CDR3 extends over 15 amino acids. CDR1 is SGHRS, CDR2 YFSETQ, per germline.

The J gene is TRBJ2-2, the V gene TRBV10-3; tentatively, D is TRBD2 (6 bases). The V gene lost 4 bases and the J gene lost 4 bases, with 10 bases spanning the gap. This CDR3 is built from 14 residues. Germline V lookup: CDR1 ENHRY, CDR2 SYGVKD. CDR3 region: CAISGLGRTGELFF. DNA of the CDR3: TGTGCCATCAGTGGACTAGGGCGCACCGGGGAGCTGTTTTTT.

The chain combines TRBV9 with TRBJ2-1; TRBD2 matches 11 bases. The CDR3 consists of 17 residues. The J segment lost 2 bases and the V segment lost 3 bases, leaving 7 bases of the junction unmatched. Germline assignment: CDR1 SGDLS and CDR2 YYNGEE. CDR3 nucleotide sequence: TGTGCCAGCAGCGCCTCACGGACTAGCGGGCCCTACAATGAGCAGTTCTTC. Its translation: CASSASRTSGPYNEQFF. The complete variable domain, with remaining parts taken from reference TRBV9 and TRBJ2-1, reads DSGVTQTPKHLITATGQRVTLRCSPRSGDLSVYWYQQSLDQGLQFLIQYYNGEERAKGNILERFSAQQFPDLHSELNLSSLELGDSALYFCASSASRTSGPYNEQFFGPGTRLTVL.

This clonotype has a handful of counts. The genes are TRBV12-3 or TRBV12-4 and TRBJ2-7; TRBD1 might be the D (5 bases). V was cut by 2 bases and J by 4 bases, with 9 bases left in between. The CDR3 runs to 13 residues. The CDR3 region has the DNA TGTGCCAGCAGTTTACAGGGCCCTTACGAGCAGTACGTC. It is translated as CASSLQGPYEQYV.

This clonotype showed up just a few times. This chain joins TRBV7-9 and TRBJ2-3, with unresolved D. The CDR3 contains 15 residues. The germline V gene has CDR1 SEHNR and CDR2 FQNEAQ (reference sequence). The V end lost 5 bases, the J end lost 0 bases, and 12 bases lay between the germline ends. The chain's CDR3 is CASSPGAISTDTQYF. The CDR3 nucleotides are TGTGCCAGCAGCCCCGGTGCCATTAGCACAGATACGCAGTATTTT.

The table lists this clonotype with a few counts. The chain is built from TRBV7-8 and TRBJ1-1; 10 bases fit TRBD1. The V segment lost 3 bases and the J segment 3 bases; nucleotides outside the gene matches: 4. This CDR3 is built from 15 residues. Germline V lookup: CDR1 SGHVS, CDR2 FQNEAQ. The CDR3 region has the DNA TGTGCCAGCAGCTTTTCCGGGACAGGGGACACTGAAGCTTTCTTT. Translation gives CASSFSGTGDTEAFF.

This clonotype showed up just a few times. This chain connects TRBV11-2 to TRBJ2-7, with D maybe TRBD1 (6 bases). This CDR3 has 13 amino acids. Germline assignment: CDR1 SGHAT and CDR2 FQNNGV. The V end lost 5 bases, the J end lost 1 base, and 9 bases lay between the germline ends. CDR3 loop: CASSTTGSYEQYF. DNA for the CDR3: TGTGCCAGCAGCACCACAGGGTCCTACGAGCAGTACTTC.

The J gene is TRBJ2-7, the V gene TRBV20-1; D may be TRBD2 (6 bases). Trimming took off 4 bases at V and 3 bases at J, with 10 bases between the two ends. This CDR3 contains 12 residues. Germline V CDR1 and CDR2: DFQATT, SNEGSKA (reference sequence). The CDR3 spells CSAKGGSYEQYV. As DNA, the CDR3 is TGCAGTGCTAAAGGAGGGAGCTACGAGCAGTACGTC.

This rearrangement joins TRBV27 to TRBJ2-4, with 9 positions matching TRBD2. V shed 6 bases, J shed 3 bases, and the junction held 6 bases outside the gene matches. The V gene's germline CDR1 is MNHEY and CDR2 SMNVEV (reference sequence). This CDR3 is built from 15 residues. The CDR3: CASRPAGGGKNIQYF. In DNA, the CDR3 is TGTGCCAGCAGACCAGCGGGAGGAGGCAAAAACATTCAGTACTTC.

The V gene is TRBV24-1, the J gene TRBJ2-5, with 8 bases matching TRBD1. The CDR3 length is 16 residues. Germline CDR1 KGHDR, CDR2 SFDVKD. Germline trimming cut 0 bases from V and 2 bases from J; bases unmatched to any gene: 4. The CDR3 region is CATSDLDRGLQETQYF. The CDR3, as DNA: TGTGCCACCAGTGATTTGGACAGGGGCCTTCAAGAGACCCAGTACTTC.

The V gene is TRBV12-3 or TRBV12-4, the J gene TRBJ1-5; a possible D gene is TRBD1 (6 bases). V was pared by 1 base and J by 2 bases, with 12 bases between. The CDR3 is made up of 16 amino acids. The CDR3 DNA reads TGTGCCAGCAGTTTAGGGGGGGCCGAGGGCAATCAGCCCCAGCATTTT. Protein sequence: CASSLGGAEGNQPQHF.

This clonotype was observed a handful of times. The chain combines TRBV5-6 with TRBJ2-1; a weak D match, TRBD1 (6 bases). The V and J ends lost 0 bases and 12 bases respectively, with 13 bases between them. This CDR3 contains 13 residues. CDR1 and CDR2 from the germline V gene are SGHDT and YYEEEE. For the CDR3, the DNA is TGTGCCAGCAGCTTGGCCGGATTACAGGGGCAGTTCTTC. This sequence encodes CASSLAGLQGQFF.

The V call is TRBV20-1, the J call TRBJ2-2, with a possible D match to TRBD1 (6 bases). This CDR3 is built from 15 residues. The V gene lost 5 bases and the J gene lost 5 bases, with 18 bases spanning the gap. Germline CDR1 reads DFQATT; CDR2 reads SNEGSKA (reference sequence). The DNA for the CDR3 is TGCAGTGCTCAGGGTGGGACACCTCGGACCGGGGAGCTGTTTTTT. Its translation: CSAQGGTPRTGELFF.

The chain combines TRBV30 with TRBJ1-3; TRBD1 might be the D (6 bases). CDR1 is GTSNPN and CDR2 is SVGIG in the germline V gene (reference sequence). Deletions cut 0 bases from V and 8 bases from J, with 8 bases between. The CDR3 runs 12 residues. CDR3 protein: CAWSVGGDTIYF. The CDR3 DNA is TGTGCCTGGAGTGTAGGGGGAGACACCATATATTTT.

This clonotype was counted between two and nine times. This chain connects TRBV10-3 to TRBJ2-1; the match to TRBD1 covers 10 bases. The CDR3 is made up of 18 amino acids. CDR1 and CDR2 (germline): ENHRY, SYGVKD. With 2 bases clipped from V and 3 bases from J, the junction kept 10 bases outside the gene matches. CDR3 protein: CAISEQSTGTGDYNEQFF. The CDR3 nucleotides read TGTGCCATCAGTGAGCAGAGTACCGGGACAGGGGACTACAATGAGCAGTTCTTC.

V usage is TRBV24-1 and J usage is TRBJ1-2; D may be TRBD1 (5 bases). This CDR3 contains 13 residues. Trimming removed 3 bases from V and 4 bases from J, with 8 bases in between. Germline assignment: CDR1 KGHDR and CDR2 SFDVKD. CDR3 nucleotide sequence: TGTGCCACCAGTGATGGAGGGACCTATGGCTACACCTTC. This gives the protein CATSDGGTYGYTF.

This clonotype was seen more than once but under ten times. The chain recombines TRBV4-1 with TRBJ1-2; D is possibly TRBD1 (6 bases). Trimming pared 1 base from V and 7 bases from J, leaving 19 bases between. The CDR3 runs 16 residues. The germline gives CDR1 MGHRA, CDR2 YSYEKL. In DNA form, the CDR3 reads TGCGCCAGCAGCCAAGGACGGGACACCAGTCTTGGTGGCTACACCTTC. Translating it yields CASSQGRDTSLGGYTF.